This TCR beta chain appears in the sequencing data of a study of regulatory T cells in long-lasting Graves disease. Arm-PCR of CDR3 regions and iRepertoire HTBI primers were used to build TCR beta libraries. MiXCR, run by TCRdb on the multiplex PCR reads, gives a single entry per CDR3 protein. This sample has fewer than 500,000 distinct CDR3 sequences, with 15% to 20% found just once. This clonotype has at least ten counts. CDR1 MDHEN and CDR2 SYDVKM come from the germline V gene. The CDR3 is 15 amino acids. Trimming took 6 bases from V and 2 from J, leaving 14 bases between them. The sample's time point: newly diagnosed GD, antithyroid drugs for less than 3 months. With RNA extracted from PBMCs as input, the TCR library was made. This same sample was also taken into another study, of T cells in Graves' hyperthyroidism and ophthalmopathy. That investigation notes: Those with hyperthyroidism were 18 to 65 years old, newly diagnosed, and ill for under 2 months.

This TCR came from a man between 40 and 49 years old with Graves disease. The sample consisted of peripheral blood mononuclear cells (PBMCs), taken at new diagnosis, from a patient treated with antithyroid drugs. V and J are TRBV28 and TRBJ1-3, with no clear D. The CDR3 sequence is CASRPTSITGNTIYF. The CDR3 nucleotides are TGTGCCAGCAGGCCTACGAGTATCACTGGAAACACCATATATTTT.